This is a list of T cell receptor beta chains from one sample in a study of blood T cell repertoires in COVID-19. Libraries were prepared by immunoSEQ multiplex PCR; TCRdb keeps only in-frame clonotypes and omits some of them. The profile shows 200,000 to 250,000 clones, 80% to 90% of them singletons. Material: peripheral blood. The receptors here all came from a man aged 50 to 59 with active or convalescent COVID-19. The CDR3 runs from the conserved cysteine through the conserved F or W. The D gene is left open where the match is weak. Not all rows give a size; the values are once, few, many and, for expanded clones, a class.

NA	TRBV18	TRBJ1-1	TRBD1	CASSRDSRGTEAFF	TGTGCCAGCTCACGGGACAGCCGCGGCACTGAAGCTTTCTTT
NA	TRBV11-1	TRBJ2-5	TRBD1	CASSPIGTGGTQYF	TGTGCCAGCAGCCCCATCGGGACAGGGGGGACCCAGTACTTC
few	TRBV27	TRBJ2-7	TRBD2	CASSRAGGPTYEQYF	TGTGCCAGCAGTAGGGCGGGAGGACCGACCTACGAGCAGTACTTC
NA	TRBV29-1	TRBJ1-1	TRBD1	CSADRDTEAFF	TGCAGCGCGGACAGGGACACTGAAGCTTTCTTT
NA	TRBV7-9	TRBJ2-5	NA	CASSSPTVGETQYF	TGTGCCAGCAGCTCGCCGACGGTCGGGGAGACCCAGTACTTC
NA	TRBV4-2	TRBJ2-2	TRBD2	CASSQDVRYYRLAGENTGELFF	TGTGCCAGCAGCCAAGATGTCAGGTACTATCGCCTAGCGGGGGAGAACACCGGGGAGCTGTTTTTT
NA	TRBV7-2	TRBJ2-1	TRBD1	CASRWTGYNEQFF	TGTGCCAGCAGGTGGACAGGGTACAATGAGCAGTTCTTC
NA	TRBV7-2	TRBJ2-5	NA	CASSLGAGARSQETQYF	TGTGCCAGCAGCTTAGGGGCGGGGGCAAGGTCACAAGAGACCCAGTACTTC
NA	TRBV5-1	TRBJ1-5	TRBD1	CASSPRDRWPQHF	TGCGCCAGCAGCCCCCGGGACAGGTGGCCCCAGCATTTT
NA	TRBV19	TRBJ1-5	TRBD1	CASSIWDSLGQPQHF	TGTGCCAGTAGTATATGGGACAGCCTCGGGCAGCCCCAGCATTTT
once	TRBV28	TRBJ1-2	TRBD1	CASSQRQGAYNYGYTF	TGTGCCAGCAGTCAGAGACAGGGGGCGTACAACTATGGCTACACCTTC
NA	TRBV5-1	TRBJ2-5	TRBD1	CASSLGGTVTQETQYF	TGCGCCAGCAGCTTGGGAGGGACAGTAACCCAAGAGACCCAGTACTTC
NA	TRBV9	TRBJ1-5	NA	CASSVAGNNQPQHF	TGTGCCAGCAGCGTAGCGGGGAACAATCAGCCCCAGCATTTT
NA	TRBV5-6	TRBJ2-1	NA	CASSLGSGYNEQFF	TGTGCCAGCAGCTTGGGGAGCGGGTACAATGAGCAGTTCTTC
NA	TRBV3-1/TRBV3-2	TRBJ2-3	TRBD2	CASSQGGTSGDTQYF	TGTGCCAGCAGCCAAGGGGGGACTAGCGGAGATACGCAGTATTTT
NA	TRBV21-1	TRBJ1-4	NA	CARVEEKLFF	TGTGCCAGGGTGGAGGAAAAACTGTTTTTT
NA	TRBV19	TRBJ1-4	NA	CASRKDWSEKLFF	TGTGCCAGTAGAAAGGACTGGTCTGAAAAACTGTTTTTT
NA	TRBV12-1	TRBJ2-1	NA	CASSFPASYGLNEQFF	TGTGCCAGCAGCTTTCCGGCTAGCTACGGTCTCAATGAGCAGTTCTTC
NA	TRBV19	TRBJ2-3	TRBD2	CASSILAGGPDTQYF	TGTGCCAGTAGTATCTTAGCGGGGGGGCCAGATACGCAGTATTTT
few	TRBV7-9	TRBJ2-1	NA	CASSPGKGPNEQFF	TGTGCCAGCAGCCCAGGGAAAGGGCCCAATGAGCAGTTCTTC
NA	TRBV9	TRBJ2-5	NA	CASSVGGKVETQYF	TGTGCCAGCAGCGTAGGAGGGAAGGTAGAGACCCAGTACTTC
once	TRBV29-1	TRBJ2-5	NA	CSQAGVGETQYF	TGCAGCCAGGCCGGGGTAGGAGAGACCCAGTACTTC
NA	TRBV5-1	TRBJ2-2	NA	CASSLLAGELFF	TGCGCCAGCAGCTTGTTGGCTGGGGAGCTGTTTTTT
NA	TRBV5-1	TRBJ2-1	TRBD1	CASSPDRVSYNEQFF	TGCGCCAGCAGCCCGGACAGGGTCTCCTACAATGAGCAGTTCTTC
NA	TRBV9	TRBJ2-7	NA	CASSVEGYEQYF	TGTGCCAGCAGCGTAGAGGGGTACGAGCAGTACTTC
NA	TRBV11-2	TRBJ1-6	NA	CASSLSWGAGSPLHF	TGTGCCAGCAGCTTGAGCTGGGGCGCAGGTTCACCCCTCCACTTT
NA	TRBV28	TRBJ1-1	NA	CASSFRGARTEAFF	TGTGCCAGCAGTTTTCGTGGGGCGCGCACTGAAGCTTTCTTT
NA	TRBV3-1/TRBV3-2	TRBJ1-4	TRBD1	CASSPDRLVQKLFF	TGTGCCAGCAGCCCGGACAGGCTGGTTCAAAAACTGTTTTTT
NA	TRBV14	TRBJ1-2	TRBD1	CASSQRTGHYGYTF	TGTGCCAGCAGCCAACGGACAGGGCACTATGGCTACACCTTC
few	TRBV15	TRBJ2-7	NA	CATRGDTYEQYF	TGTGCCACCAGAGGGGACACTTACGAGCAGTACTTC
NA	TRBV18	TRBJ1-3	TRBD1	CASSPGTAGNTIYF	TGTGCCAGCTCACCGGGGACAGCTGGAAACACCATATATTTT
NA	TRBV19	TRBJ1-5	TRBD1	CASNPGQINQPQHF	TGTGCCAGTAATCCGGGACAGATCAATCAGCCCCAGCATTTT
NA	TRBV4-3	TRBJ2-1	NA	CASSQDSGDEQFF	TGCGCCAGCAGCCAAGATTCCGGAGATGAGCAGTTCTTC
once	TRBV9	TRBJ2-1	NA	CASSVDIGAFYNEQFF	TGTGCCAGCAGCGTAGATATAGGGGCTTTCTACAATGAGCAGTTCTTC
NA	TRBV6-5	TRBJ1-5	TRBD1	CASSYGQGNQPQHF	TGTGCCAGCAGTTACGGACAGGGGAATCAGCCCCAGCATTTT
NA	TRBV4-3	TRBJ2-3	TRBD1	CASSQGGAGGGTDTQYF	TGCGCCAGCAGCCAAGGGGGGGCAGGGGGCGGGACAGATACGCAGTATTTT
NA	TRBV19	TRBJ2-1	TRBD2	CASSRLAGAQEQFF	TGTGCCAGTAGTCGACTAGCGGGAGCACAAGAGCAGTTCTTC
NA	TRBV5-6	TRBJ1-5	TRBD1	CASSLTGEGNQPQHF	TGTGCCAGCAGCCTGACAGGGGAAGGAAATCAGCCCCAGCATTTT
NA	TRBV6-1	TRBJ1-1	NA	CASSEAGGLDTEAFF	TGTGCCAGCAGTGAAGCAGGGGGTTTGGACACTGAAGCTTTCTTT
NA	TRBV5-3	TRBJ2-1	TRBD2	CARSPRGREDNEQFF	TGTGCCAGAAGCCCCCGTGGACGGGAGGACAATGAGCAGTTCTTC
NA	TRBV18	TRBJ1-2	TRBD1	CASSSTGTADVGYTF	TGTGCCAGCTCAAGTACCGGGACAGCCGATGTCGGCTACACCTTC
NA	TRBV4-1	TRBJ2-5	NA	CASSQGRGSQETQYF	TGCGCCAGCAGCCAAGGGAGGGGCAGCCAAGAGACCCAGTACTTC
NA	TRBV15	TRBJ2-2	TRBD2	CATSSLGGEGGELFF	TGTGCCACCAGCAGTCTGGGGGGGGAAGGCGGGGAGCTGTTTTTT
NA	TRBV7-2	TRBJ2-1	NA	CASSYGQSSYNEQFF	TGTGCCAGCAGCTATGGACAGAGCTCCTACAATGAGCAGTTCTTC
few	TRBV7-3	TRBJ2-2	NA	CASSPPGGNTGELFF	TGTGCCAGCAGCCCCCCTGGAGGGAACACCGGGGAGCTGTTTTTT
NA	TRBV11-2	TRBJ1-4	TRBD1	CASSLQKTGGEDEKLFF	TGTGCCAGCAGCCTACAGAAGACAGGGGGAGAGGATGAAAAACTGTTTTTT
NA	TRBV11-1	TRBJ2-3	NA	CASSSGAGYGTDTQYF	TGTGCCAGCAGCTCGGGAGCGGGTTACGGCACAGATACGCAGTATTTT
once	TRBV7-2	TRBJ1-5	TRBD1	CASSPEDRGNQPQHF	TGTGCCAGCAGCCCAGAAGACAGGGGTAATCAGCCCCAGCATTTT
few	TRBV3-1/TRBV3-2	TRBJ2-5	NA	CASSQDWGGRETQYF	TGTGCCAGCAGCCAAGATTGGGGGGGCCGGGAGACCCAGTACTTC
few	TRBV3-1/TRBV3-2	TRBJ1-4	TRBD1	CASSHQPGQGAEKLFF	TGTGCCAGCAGCCACCAACCGGGACAGGGGGCTGAAAAACTGTTTTTT
NA	TRBV5-4	TRBJ2-1	NA	CASSLIGTDYSFF	TGTGCCAGCAGCTTGATTGGGACTGATTATTCGTTCTTC
NA	TRBV28	TRBJ2-7	TRBD1	CASSDRAQTYEQYF	TGTGCCAGCAGTGACAGGGCTCAGACCTACGAGCAGTACTTC
NA	TRBV28	TRBJ1-1	TRBD1	CASSLLQGAGNTEAFF	TGTGCCAGCAGTTTATTGCAGGGGGCAGGGAACACTGAAGCTTTCTTT
NA	TRBV6-4	TRBJ1-1	NA	CASSVQEDTEAFF	TGTGCCAGCAGTGTTCAGGAGGACACTGAAGCTTTCTTT
once	TRBV28	TRBJ1-1	NA	CASNSGDGGAFF	TGTGCCAGCAACTCAGGGGACGGTGGAGCTTTCTTT